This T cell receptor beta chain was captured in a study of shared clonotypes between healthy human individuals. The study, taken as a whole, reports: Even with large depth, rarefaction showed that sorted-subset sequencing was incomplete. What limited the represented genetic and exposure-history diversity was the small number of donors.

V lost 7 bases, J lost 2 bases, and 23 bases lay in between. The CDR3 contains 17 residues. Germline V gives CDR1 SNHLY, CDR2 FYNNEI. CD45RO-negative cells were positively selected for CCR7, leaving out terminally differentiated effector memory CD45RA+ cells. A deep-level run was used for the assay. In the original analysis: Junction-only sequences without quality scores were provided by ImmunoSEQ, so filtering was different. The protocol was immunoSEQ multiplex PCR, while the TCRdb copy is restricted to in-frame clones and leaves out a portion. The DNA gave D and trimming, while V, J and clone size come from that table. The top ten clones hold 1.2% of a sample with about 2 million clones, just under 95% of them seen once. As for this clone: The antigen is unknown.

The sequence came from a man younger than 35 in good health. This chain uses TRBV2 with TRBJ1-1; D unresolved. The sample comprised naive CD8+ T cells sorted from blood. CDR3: CASIGWSESYRNTEAFF. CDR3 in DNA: TGTGCCAGCATCGGGTGGTCGGAGTCCTACCGAAACACTGAAGCTTTCTTT.